The 21 T cell receptor beta chains given below trace back to one sample, sequenced in a study of blood T cell repertoires in COVID-19. Assay used: immunoSEQ multiplex PCR; TCRdb lists only in-frame clones, some missing. The sample shows around 100,000 clones, around 84% of them seen only once. The sequenced material came from peripheral blood. The source of these receptors is a man aged 40-50 years with acute or convalescent COVID-19.

The chain employs TRBV5-1 and TRBJ2-1, with 9 bases that match TRBD2. V dropped 0 bases and J dropped 4; count of bases not matched to a gene: 5. Germline assignment: CDR1 SGHRS and CDR2 YFSETQ. This CDR3 is built from 16 residues. The CDR3 DNA reads as TGCGCCAGCAGCTTGGTTGCTAGCGGGGTATACAATGAGCAGTTCTTC. Protein: CASSLVASGVYNEQFF.

The gene calls are TRBV19 and TRBJ2-1, with D maybe TRBD2 (7 bases). The CDR3 sequence is 15 residues long. Germline V gene lookup returns CDR1 LNHDA and CDR2 SQIVND (reference sequence). V gave up 1 base and J gave up 7 bases, with 14 bases separating them. The CDR3 bases are TGTGCCAGTAGTATAGTCGCGGGGGCGGCAAATGAGCAGTTCTTC. Translated: CASSIVAGAANEQFF.

The chain carries TRBV7-9 and TRBJ1-4; D is undetermined. Germline V gene sequence: CDR1 SEHNR, CDR2 FQNEAQ (reference sequence). The V end lost 3 bases, the J end lost 4 bases, and 9 bases lay between the germline ends. The CDR3 is 14 residues long. The CDR3 region is CASSFGLSNEKLFF. The CDR3 DNA reads as TGTGCCAGCAGCTTTGGCTTAAGTAATGAAAAACTGTTTTTT. Combining the CDR3 with reference TRBV7-9 and TRBJ1-4 gives the whole variable domain DTGVSQNPRHKITKRGQNVTFRCDPISEHNRLYWYRQTLGQGPEFLTYFQNEAQLEKSRLLSDRFSAERPKGSFSTLEIQRTEQGDSAMYLCASSFGLSNEKLFFGSGTQLSVL.

V gene TRBV5-8 combines with J gene TRBJ1-1; the D is unclear. The V end was cut by 1 base, the J end by 0 bases, with 7 bases between. Germline loops: CDR1 SGHTS, CDR2 YDEGEE. The length of the CDR3 is 14 residues. CDR3 amino acids: CASSLWQMNTEAFF. The DNA for the CDR3 is TGTGCCAGCAGCTTGTGGCAGATGAACACTGAAGCTTTCTTT.

CDR3 DNA: TGTGCCAGCAGTGAAACCGGGACAGGGCGAGGCGAGCAGTACTTC. This gives the protein CASSETGTGRGEQYF. The rearrangement joins TRBV6-4 to TRBJ2-7, with 9 bases matching TRBD1. The CDR3 is made up of 15 amino acids. Germline lookup yields CDR1 MRHNA and CDR2 SNTAGT. V dropped 3 bases and J dropped 6; count of bases not matched to a gene: 9.

The V gene is TRBV10-3, the J gene TRBJ2-2; 7 bases are a match to TRBD2. The CDR3 covers 18 residues. Trimming took 1 base from V and 0 from J; bases not matched to a gene: 8. Looked up from germline, CDR1 is ENHRY and CDR2 is SYGVKD. DNA for the CDR3: TGTGCCATCAGTGAGTTAGCGGGCAATATAACGAACACCGGGGAGCTGTTTTTT. Residues: CAISELAGNITNTGELFF.

The chain employs TRBV9 and TRBJ2-1; D is unresolved. The CDR3 is made up of 14 amino acids. Germline values: CDR1 SGDLS, CDR2 YYNGEE. Trimming took 4 bases from V and 4 from J, leaving 12 bases between them. CDR3 nucleotide sequence: TGTGCCAGCAGCACAGCTAACATTTACAATGAGCAGTTCTTC. It is translated as CASSTANIYNEQFF.

This clone appeared a single time. V usage is TRBV7-9 and J usage is TRBJ2-7, with 7 positions matching TRBD2. V trimming: 6 bases; J trimming: 5 bases; junction bases outside the gene matches: 13. The germline gives CDR1 SEHNR, CDR2 FQNEAQ (reference sequence). The CDR3 consists of 15 residues. CDR3 amino acids: CASSGRDLKRHEQYF. CDR3 bases: TGTGCCAGCAGTGGGAGGGACCTAAAACGCCACGAGCAGTACTTC.

The genes are TRBV4-2 and TRBJ2-5; 8 nucleotides align to TRBD2. The CDR3 covers 17 residues. V dropped 4 bases and J dropped 0; count of bases not matched to a gene: 10. Germline lookup yields CDR1 LGHNA and CDR2 YNFKEQ. DNA of the CDR3: TGTGCCAGCAGCCCTAGAGGCGGGGGGACGTACCAAGAGACCCAGTACTTC. It translates to CASSPRGGGTYQETQYF.

The sample holds one count of this clone. This chain joins TRBV13 and TRBJ2-3; 8 bases line up with TRBD2. The CDR3 is made up of 17 amino acids. The V gene's germline CDR1 is PRHDT and CDR2 FYEKMQ (reference sequence). After removal of 5 bases from V and 4 bases from J, the junction contained 14 bases not matched to a gene. CDR3 in DNA: TGTGCCAGCAGCCCCAGCCCGATGGCGGGGGGAGCAGATACGCAGTATTTT. It codes for CASSPSPMAGGADTQYF. The variable domain in full, completed from reference TRBV13 and TRBJ2-3, reads AAGVIQSPRHLIKEKRETATLKCYPIPRHDTVYWYQQGPGQDPQFLISFYEKMQSDKGSIPDRFSAQQFSDYHSELNMSSLELGDSALYFCASSPSPMAGGADTQYFGPGTRLTVL.

CDR3 coding DNA: TGTGCCAGCAGCCCCCCGGCGGCCCGGGGTGAAAAACTGTTTTTT. Translating it yields CASSPPAARGEKLFF. The rearrangement links TRBV7-2 to TRBJ1-4; D unclear. Germline V gene sequence: CDR1 SGHTA, CDR2 FQGNSA. This CDR3 spans 15 amino acids. V shed 5 bases and J shed 7 bases, with 17 bases lying between them.

The chain employs TRBV27 and TRBJ1-6; 8 bases match TRBD1. Per germline, CDR1 MNHEY and CDR2 SMNVEV (reference sequence). The CDR3 length is 15 residues. Trimming removed 5 bases from V and 7 bases from J; junction bases left unmatched: 7. CDR3 bases: TGTGCCAGCAGTACCACAGGGGGTCGGAATTCACCCCTCCACTTT. Its translation: CASSTTGGRNSPLHF.

The V gene is TRBV24-1, the J gene TRBJ2-3; 12 nucleotides agree with TRBD1. V lost 4 bases, J lost 6 bases, and 10 bases stayed unmatched. The CDR3 spans 17 residues. CDR1 KGHDR and CDR2 SFDVKD come from the germline V gene. The CDR3 coding sequence is TGTGCCACCAGTGACCGGGGACAGGGGGCGATTTGGGATACGCAGTATTTT. This encodes CATSDRGQGAIWDTQYF.

CDR3 DNA: TGTGCCAGCAGCTTAAATTCGGACACTGAAGCTTTCTTT. Translation gives CASSLNSDTEAFF. J is TRBJ1-1 and V is TRBV7-3; D call uncertain. Trimming removed 1 base from V and 3 bases from J, with 6 bases in between. CDR3 size: 13 residues. Germline loops: CDR1 SGHTA, CDR2 FQGTGA.

This clone was observed a handful of times. The chain employs TRBV5-1 and TRBJ1-6, with a possible D match to TRBD1 (6 bases). Trimming pared 3 bases from V and 10 bases from J, leaving 11 bases between. Germline lookup yields CDR1 SGHRS and CDR2 YFSETQ. The CDR3 sequence is 13 residues long. The CDR3 sequence is CASSSTGLSPLHF. The CDR3 DNA is TGCGCCAGCAGCTCAACAGGGTTGTCACCCCTCCACTTT. Drawing the rest from reference TRBV5-1 and TRBJ1-6, the complete variable domain is KAGVTQTPRYLIKTRGQQVTLSCSPISGHRSVSWYQQTPGQGLQFLFEYFSETQRNKGNFPGRFSGRQFSNSRSEMNVSTLELGDSALYLCASSSTGLSPLHFGNGTRLTVT.

The chain carries TRBV9 and TRBJ2-5, with 8 nucleotides matching TRBD1. Unmatched junction bases numbered 6, after V lost 4 bases and J lost 1 base. CDR1 SGDLS and CDR2 YYNGEE come from the germline V gene. The CDR3 loop spans 15 amino acids. The CDR3, as DNA: TGTGCCAGCAGCTCCATCACAGGGGGCCAAGAGACCCAGTACTTC. Protein product: CASSSITGGQETQYF.

The CDR3 sequence is CASSLNPWGGYNEQFF. The CDR3 nucleotides read TGTGCCAGCAGTCTAAACCCCTGGGGGGGCTACAATGAGCAGTTCTTC. This chain uses TRBV7-2 with TRBJ2-1; TRBD2 matches at 7 bases. V lost 6 bases to trimming and J lost 3 bases; unmatched junction nucleotides: 11. This CDR3 is built from 16 residues. Germline loops: CDR1 SGHTA, CDR2 FQGNSA.

The chain links TRBV2 to TRBJ1-2; 7 bases map to TRBD1. CDR1 and CDR2 (germline): SNHLY, FYNNEI. CDR3 length equals 14 residues. J lost 3 bases, V lost 1 base, and 2 bases had no gene match. CDR3 in DNA: TGTGCCAGCAGTGAAGGACAGGGCCACTATGGCTACACCTTC. Translating gives CASSEGQGHYGYTF. Together with reference TRBV2 and TRBJ1-2, the CDR3 gives the full variable domain: EPEVTQTPSHQVTQMGQEVILRCVPISNHLYFYWYRQILGQKVEFLVSFYNNEISEKSEIFDDQFSVERPDGSNFTLKIRSTKLEDSAMYFCASSEGQGHYGYTFGSGTRLTVV.

The rearrangement links TRBV5-4 to TRBJ2-5; 9 bases align to TRBD1. V lost 2 bases and J lost 4; bases outside the gene matches: 3. This CDR3 contains 14 residues. The germline CDR1 and CDR2 sequences are SGHNT and YYREEE (reference sequence). This CDR3 reads CASSFGTGRETQYF. The CDR3 region has the DNA TGTGCCAGCAGCTTCGGGACAGGGCGAGAGACCCAGTACTTC. The full variable domain, its missing parts supplied by reference TRBV5-4 and TRBJ2-5, is ETGVTQSPTHLIKTRGQQVTLRCSSQSGHNTVSWYQQALGQGPQFIFQYYREEENGRGNFPPRFSGLQFPNYSSELNVNALELDDSALYLCASSFGTGRETQYFGPGTRLLVL.

V usage is TRBV5-1 and J usage is TRBJ1-1; D is unresolved. Trimming left V 0 bases short and J 1 base short, with 10 bases between. Germline CDR1 is SGHRS and CDR2 is YFSETQ. The CDR3 is 15 amino acids. CDR3 protein: CASSLADVANTEAFF. The CDR3 DNA reads TGCGCCAGCAGCTTGGCCGATGTAGCGAACACTGAAGCTTTCTTT.

This chain links TRBV27 with TRBJ1-5, with 8 bases lining up with TRBD1. Germline CDR1 and CDR2: MNHEY and SMNVEV (reference sequence). The CDR3 is 16 amino acids. V lost 6 bases and J lost 0; bases outside the gene matches: 7. CDR3 DNA: TGTGCCAGCAGCCCAGGGACAGGTCATAGCAATCAGCCCCAGCATTTT. Its protein is CASSPGTGHSNQPQHF.